This T cell receptor beta chain came from a study of CD8 T cells in Susac syndrome (dated by TCRdb to the late 2010s). Notes on the research overall: Repertoire sequencing was used to test whether CD8+ T cell activation and differentiation in Susac syndrome was antigen driven. Clonality of the CD8+ T cell repertoire was compared between more than 10 healthy donors, approximately 14 Susac syndrome patients and about 15 multiple sclerosis patients.

The paper's findings and limits, for the study overall: The number of individuals in the TCR sequencing and HLA analysis was recognized as being relatively small.

This clonotype was detected only a few times. Its antigen is currently not known. No much larger clonotype is one base removed from it; base qualities were not supplied. V loses 0 bases of germline sequence and J loses 2 bases, and the interval between the two ends is 8 bases. The CDR3 goes from the cysteine to the phenylalanine over 14 residues. The CDR3 DNA has 42 bases and is translated from base 1. CDR1 SGHDT and CDR2 YYEEEE were looked up in the germline V gene. RNA was extracted using the RNeasy kit, and about 0.5 to 1 microgram was reverse transcribed with random hexamers. The immunoSEQ multiplex PCR assay, covering 54 Vbeta and 13 Jbeta segments, was used to amplify TCR beta CDR3 regions. To correct PCR amplification bias, a synthetic template baseline was used for both primer optimization and computational correction. Turning to the authors' computational methods: Reads were annotated to V, D and J genes according to IMGT and were analyzed with immunoSEQ Analyzer, with only productive sequences retained. Clonality was computed as one minus Shannon entropy normalized by log2 of the number of productive unique sequences. For each patient and control, public and private clones were evaluated among the 100 most prevalent clones. Clones were defined as Susac-specific if absent from the healthy and MS cohorts, from around 1,000 published viral clones and from other ImmuneACCESS disease sequences. TCRdb ran its own pipeline on the public reads, namely fastp trimming at Q25 and MiXCR clone calling, and kept in-frame beta chains. Records with the same CDR3 protein are collapsed into one entry carrying the most frequent genes and DNA. These V and J calls derive from TCRdb rather than the authors' analysis. The table for this sample lists around 220,000 distinct CDR3 sequences; 80% to 95% of them were counted only once. The ten largest make up approximately 0.13% of the sample.

Peripheral blood CD8+ and CD4+ T cells from healthy donors, Susac syndrome patients and multiple sclerosis patients were profiled using high-throughput TCR beta sequencing. The multiple sclerosis controls were treatment-naive patients who had stable or active relapsing-remitting disease and met the revised McDonald criteria. Bulk CD8+ and CD4+ T cells were purified by magnetic negative isolation, whereas CD8+ TEMRA cells were enriched by FACS. Blood was drawn into EDTA tubes, processed within 24 hours, and PBMCs were isolated by density gradient centrifugation. PBMCs intended for TCR sequencing were cryopreserved in liquid nitrogen and thawed later in a water bath at 37 degrees C. The sorted or isolated CD4+, CD8+ and CD8+ TEMRA cells reached a purity of at least 90%.

The specimen sequenced was CD8+ T cells from PBMCs. This sequence uses TRBV5-6 and TRBJ1-2, and TRBD1 may be the D gene, going by 6 matching bases. The TCR originated in a human donor with multiple sclerosis. The nucleotide sequence reads as follows: TGTGCCAGCAGCTTGGGGACAGTCAACTATGGCTACACCTTC. Its protein reads: CASSLGTVNYGYTF.